Listed here are 18 T cell receptor beta chains from one sample, sequenced in a study of cytomegalovirus exposure and HLA in healthy donors. The PCR used 60 Vbeta and 13 Jbeta primers. The protocol was immunoSEQ multiplex PCR, while the TCRdb copy is restricted to in-frame clones and leaves out a portion. The sample lists around 150,000 clones; over 70% were seen once. Specimen: PBMCs. These receptors originate from a man aged 40-49 years in good health and CMV-seropositive.

The chain joins TRBV18 to TRBJ1-2, with no clear D. V gave up 8 bases and J gave up 3 bases, with 10 bases separating them. This CDR3 contains 12 residues. The germline gives CDR1 KGHSH, CDR2 LQKENI. CDR3 residues: CASGESYYGYTF. In nucleotides, the CDR3 is TGTGCCAGCGGAGAGTCTTACTATGGCTACACCTTC.

The chain has TRBV15 and TRBJ1-1; D remains ambiguous. V was cut by 0 bases and J by 1 base, with 15 bases left in between. CDR3 length equals 17 residues. The germline V gene encodes CDR1 LNHNV and CDR2 YYDKDF (reference sequence). The CDR3 bases are TGTGCCACCAGCAGAGATACCTTGGGCAGCTCGAACACTGAAGCTTTCTTT. Translating it yields CATSRDTLGSSNTEAFF.

The gene calls are TRBV6-1 and TRBJ2-1; TRBD2 matches at 13 bases. This CDR3 has 18 amino acids. V was pared by 4 bases and J by 6 bases, with 12 bases of the junction left unmatched. Per the germline V gene, CDR1 is MNHNS and CDR2 is SASEGT. CDR3 DNA: TGTGCCAGCAGTGGACTAGCGGGAGGCCGACTCCTGGGCAATGAGCAGTTCTTC. Translating gives CASSGLAGGRLLGNEQFF.

The rearrangement links TRBV9 to TRBJ2-5, with 9 bases lining up with TRBD2. The V gene end was trimmed by 3 bases and the J gene end by 7 bases; junction bases not matched to a gene: 7. There are 14 residues in the CDR3. Germline V gives CDR1 SGDLS, CDR2 YYNGEE. Here the CDR3 reads CASSGGLAHGTQYF. CDR3 DNA: TGTGCCAGCAGCGGGGGACTAGCCCACGGGACCCAGTACTTC. Filled out from reference TRBV9 and TRBJ2-5, the complete variable domain reads DSGVTQTPKHLITATGQRVTLRCSPRSGDLSVYWYQQSLDQGLQFLIQYYNGEERAKGNILERFSAQQFPDLHSELNLSSLELGDSALYFCASSGGLAHGTQYFGPGTRLLVL.

J is TRBJ1-5 and V is TRBV27; D not resolved. The length of the CDR3 is 16 residues. V lost 2 bases, J lost 2 bases, and 13 bases lay in between. Germline assignment: CDR1 MNHEY and CDR2 SMNVEV (reference sequence). This CDR3 reads CASSLVMGVGNQPQHF. CDR3 in DNA: TGTGCCAGCAGTTTAGTAATGGGAGTTGGCAATCAGCCCCAGCATTTT.

This chain uses TRBV6-5 with TRBJ2-7; perhaps TRBD2 as D (5 bases). The CDR3 runs to 13 residues. Germline V CDR1 and CDR2: MNHEY, SVGAGI. V lost 0 bases to trimming and J lost 3 bases, with 6 bases between them. The CDR3 DNA reads TGTGCCAGCAGTTACTCCGAGGGCTACGAGCAGTACTTC. As protein: CASSYSEGYEQYF.

The J gene is TRBJ1-1, the V gene TRBV7-9; 10 bases agree with TRBD1. CDR1 is SEHNR and CDR2 is FQNEAQ in the germline V gene (reference sequence). The CDR3 has 16 amino acids. V lost 4 bases to trimming and J lost 1 base; unmatched junction nucleotides: 6. The CDR3 spells CASSSDRGLANTEAFF. The CDR3, as DNA: TGTGCCAGCAGCTCTGACAGGGGGCTTGCGAACACTGAAGCTTTCTTT.

V gene TRBV6-5 combines with J gene TRBJ2-7; TRBD1 matches 7 bases. In germline, CDR1 is MNHEY, CDR2 SVGAGI. The V gene end was trimmed by 6 bases and the J gene end by 6 bases; junction bases not matched to a gene: 8. The CDR3 is 13 residues long. CDR3 loop: CASSALTGVEQYF. CDR3 DNA: TGTGCCAGCAGCGCCCTAACAGGGGTCGAGCAGTACTTC.

The chain combines TRBV19 with TRBJ2-5, with 12 bases identical to TRBD2. Germline CDR1 is LNHDA and CDR2 is SQIVND (reference sequence). The CDR3 loop spans 14 amino acids. V was pared by 3 bases and J by 4 bases, with 0 bases of the junction left unmatched. For the CDR3, the DNA is TGTGCCAGTAGTATGACTAGCGGGGGAGAGACCCAGTACTTC. Amino acids: CASSMTSGGETQYF.

The rearrangement links TRBV6-5 to TRBJ2-7, with TRBD1 as a possible D gene (5 bases). Germline-derived CDR1 and CDR2 are MNHEY and SVGAGI. Deletions cut 3 bases from V and 3 bases from J, with 12 bases between. CDR3 size: 14 residues. CDR3 sequence reads: CASSYRQSGYEQYF. The CDR3 DNA sequence: TGTGCCAGCAGTTATCGACAGTCGGGCTACGAGCAGTACTTC.

The chain uses TRBV18 and TRBJ1-5, with TRBD1 identical over 10 bases. J gave up 5 bases and V 3 bases, and 4 bases lay outside the gene matches. In germline, CDR1 is KGHSH, CDR2 LQKENI. The CDR3 totals 15 residues. The CDR3 region has the DNA TGTGCCAGCTCACCCATTGGGACAGGGGATCAGCCCCAGCATTTT. This gives the protein CASSPIGTGDQPQHF.

The gene calls are TRBV19 and TRBJ2-3; maybe TRBD1 (5 bases). CDR3 length: 14 residues. Trimming took 6 bases from V and 0 from J, leaving 10 bases between them. Looked up from germline, CDR1 is LNHDA and CDR2 is SQIVND (reference sequence). CDR3 protein: CASSQGTSTDTQYF. CDR3 DNA sequence: TGTGCCAGTAGCCAGGGAACTAGCACAGATACGCAGTATTTT.

The chain employs TRBV29-1 and TRBJ2-3; 8 nucleotides agree with TRBD2. After removal of 4 bases from V and 6 bases from J, the junction contained 9 bases not matched to a gene. The CDR3 spans 14 residues. Looked up from germline, CDR1 is SQVTM and CDR2 is ANQGSEA. The chain's CDR3 is CSVGGGGLVDTQYF. The CDR3 DNA reads as TGCAGCGTTGGAGGCGGGGGGTTAGTGGATACGCAGTATTTT.

The chain has TRBV5-8 and TRBJ2-7, with D uncertain. This CDR3 spans 11 amino acids. The V gene's germline CDR1 is SGHTS and CDR2 YDEGEE. V lost 0 bases, J lost 7 bases, and 5 bases lay in between. Here the CDR3 DNA reads TGTGCCAGCAGCTTGGTCGGGGAGCAGTACTTC. This gives the protein CASSLVGEQYF.

This clone has only one observation. The V gene is TRBV27, the J gene TRBJ1-2, with a weak D call TRBD1 (5 bases). Trimming removed 5 bases from V and 8 bases from J, with 15 bases in between. Germline assignment: CDR1 MNHEY and CDR2 SMNVEV (reference sequence). The CDR3 runs 13 residues. Written as DNA, the CDR3 is TGTGCCAGCAGTAATGACAGATTGGTCGGCTACACCTTC. Encoded protein: CASSNDRLVGYTF.

This rearrangement joins TRBV5-1 to TRBJ1-1; 11 bases match TRBD1. After removal of 1 base from V and 0 bases from J, the junction contained 8 bases not matched to a gene. Germline CDR1 reads SGHRS; CDR2 reads YFSETQ. This CDR3 comprises 18 residues. CDR3 DNA: TGCGCCAGCAGCTTGACCTACCGGACAGGGGGCATGAACACTGAAGCTTTCTTT. Amino acid sequence: CASSLTYRTGGMNTEAFF.

This clone was counted only a few times. The chain combines TRBV19 with TRBJ1-4; 7 bases fit TRBD1. With 6 bases clipped from V and 8 bases from J, the junction kept 12 bases outside the gene matches. The CDR3 spans 15 residues. Germline CDR1 reads LNHDA; CDR2 reads SQIVND (reference sequence). The CDR3 bases are TGTGCCAGTAGGCACCGGGACAGACCCCAAGAAAAACTGTTTTTT. It translates to CASRHRDRPQEKLFF.

Comment on this clone: Germline is not matched at one junction end, which may reflect a read error. In DNA form, the CDR3 reads TGTGCCGGGAGTCCGATTCCTCGCCACGAGCAGTACTTC. This codes for CAGSPIPRHEQYF. V is TRBV30 and J is TRBJ2-5; tentatively, D is TRBD2 (5 bases). Gene TRBJ2-7 matches the end of the DNA better, so the J call may be wrong. Germline assignment: CDR1 GTSNPN and CDR2 SVGIG (reference sequence). There are 13 residues in the CDR3.